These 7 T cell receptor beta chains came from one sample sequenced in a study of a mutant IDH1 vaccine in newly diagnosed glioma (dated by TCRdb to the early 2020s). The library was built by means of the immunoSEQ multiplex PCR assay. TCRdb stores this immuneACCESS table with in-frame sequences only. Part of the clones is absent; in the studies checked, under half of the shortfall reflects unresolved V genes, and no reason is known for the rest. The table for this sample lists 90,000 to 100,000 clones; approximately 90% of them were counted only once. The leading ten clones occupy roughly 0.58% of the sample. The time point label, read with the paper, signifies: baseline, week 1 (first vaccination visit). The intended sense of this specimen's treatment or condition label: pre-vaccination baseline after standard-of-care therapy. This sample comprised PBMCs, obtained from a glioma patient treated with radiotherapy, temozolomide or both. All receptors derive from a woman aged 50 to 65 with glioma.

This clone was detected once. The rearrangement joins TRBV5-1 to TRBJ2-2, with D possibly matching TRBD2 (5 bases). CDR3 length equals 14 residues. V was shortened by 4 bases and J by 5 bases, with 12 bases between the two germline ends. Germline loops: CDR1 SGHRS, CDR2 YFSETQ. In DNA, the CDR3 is TGCGCCAGCAGCGTCCGAGGGCAAACCGGGGAGCTGTTTTTT. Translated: CASSVRGQTGELFF.

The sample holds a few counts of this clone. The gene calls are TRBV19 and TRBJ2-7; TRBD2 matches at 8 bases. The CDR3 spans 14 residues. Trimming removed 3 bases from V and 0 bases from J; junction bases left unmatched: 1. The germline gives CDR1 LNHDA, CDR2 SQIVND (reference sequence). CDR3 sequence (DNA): TGTGCCAGTAGTATGACTAGCGCCTCCTACGAGCAGTACTTC. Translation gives CASSMTSASYEQYF. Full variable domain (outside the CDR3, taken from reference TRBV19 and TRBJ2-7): DGGITQSPKYLFRKEGQNVTLSCEQNLNHDAMYWYRQDPGQGLRLIYYSQIVNDFQKGDIAEGYSVSREKKESFPLTVTSAQKNPTAFYLCASSMTSASYEQYFGPGTRLTVT.

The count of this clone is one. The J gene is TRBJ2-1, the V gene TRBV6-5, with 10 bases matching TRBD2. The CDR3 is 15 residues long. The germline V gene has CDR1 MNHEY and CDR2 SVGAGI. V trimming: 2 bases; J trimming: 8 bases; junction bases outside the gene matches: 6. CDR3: CASSYGLAVRHEQFF. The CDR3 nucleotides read TGTGCCAGCAGTTACGGACTAGCGGTCCGTCATGAGCAGTTCTTC.

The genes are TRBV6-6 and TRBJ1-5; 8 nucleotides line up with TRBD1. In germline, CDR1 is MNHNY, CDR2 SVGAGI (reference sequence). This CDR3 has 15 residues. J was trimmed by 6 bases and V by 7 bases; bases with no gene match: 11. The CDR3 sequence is CASKYPGGAGQPQHF. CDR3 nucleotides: TGTGCCAGCAAATATCCAGGGGGCGCGGGTCAGCCCCAGCATTTT.

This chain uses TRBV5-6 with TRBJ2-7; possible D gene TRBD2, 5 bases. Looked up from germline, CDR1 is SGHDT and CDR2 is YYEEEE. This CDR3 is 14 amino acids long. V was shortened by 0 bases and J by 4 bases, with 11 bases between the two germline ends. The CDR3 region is CASSLAYRGYEQYF. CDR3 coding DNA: TGTGCCAGCAGCTTGGCCTATCGGGGATACGAGCAGTACTTC.

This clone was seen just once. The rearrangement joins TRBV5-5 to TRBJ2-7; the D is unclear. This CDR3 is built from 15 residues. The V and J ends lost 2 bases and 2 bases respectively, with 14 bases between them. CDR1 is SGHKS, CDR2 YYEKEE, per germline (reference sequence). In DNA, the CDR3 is TGTGCCAGCAGCTTTGAGGTCCTATTACCCTACGAGCAGTACTTC. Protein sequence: CASSFEVLLPYEQYF.

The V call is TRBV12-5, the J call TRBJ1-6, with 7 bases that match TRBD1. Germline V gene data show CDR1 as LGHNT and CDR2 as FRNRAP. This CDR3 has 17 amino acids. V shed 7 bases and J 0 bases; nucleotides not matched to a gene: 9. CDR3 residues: CASATRGPSSYNSPLHF. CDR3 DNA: TGTGCTAGTGCCACGAGGGGGCCGAGCTCCTATAATTCACCCCTCCACTTT. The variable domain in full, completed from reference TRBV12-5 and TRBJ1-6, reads DARVTQTPRHKVTEMGQEVTMRCQPILGHNTVFWYRQTMMQGLELLAYFRNRAPLDDSGMPKDRFSAEMPDATLATLKIQPSEPRDSAVYFCASATRGPSSYNSPLHFGNGTRLTVT.